These 4 T cell receptor beta chains were all obtained from the same sample, sequenced in a study of blood T cell repertoires in COVID-19. The data were produced by immunoSEQ multiplex PCR, yet TCRdb's version contains in-frame clones alone and is incomplete. Of about 29,000 clones detected, approximately 87% appear once; the ten largest clones hold approximately 25%. The sample comprised peripheral blood. The receptors here all came from a human donor with active COVID-19. The donor label of this sample is uncertain.

As DNA, the CDR3 is TGTGCCACCAGCCGAGGACAGGGGCCATACGAGCAGTACTTC. This gives the protein CATSRGQGPYEQYF. This chain links TRBV15 with TRBJ2-7; 9 bases line up with TRBD1. V trimming: 5 bases; J trimming: 4 bases; junction bases outside the gene matches: 6. This CDR3 is built from 14 residues. The germline gives CDR1 LNHNV, CDR2 YYDKDF (reference sequence).

This clone has just a few counts. The chain has TRBV19 and TRBJ1-6; no reliable D call. The germline V gene has CDR1 LNHDA and CDR2 SQIVND (reference sequence). The ends were cut back, 6 bases at V and 8 bases at J, with 11 bases in the middle. This CDR3 has 13 amino acids. CDR3 sequence: CASSNEGDSPLHF. DNA of the CDR3: TGTGCCAGTAGCAACGAGGGCGATTCACCCCTCCACTTT.

The chain links TRBV18 to TRBJ1-5; 7 bases are a match to TRBD1. The germline gives CDR1 KGHSH, CDR2 LQKENI. Trimming took 5 bases from V and 4 from J; bases not matched to a gene: 5. The CDR3 has 14 amino acids. The CDR3 here is CASSSWGQNQPQHF. CDR3 nucleotides: TGTGCCAGCTCAAGCTGGGGACAGAATCAGCCCCAGCATTTT.

The chain uses TRBV19 and TRBJ1-5; maybe TRBD1 (5 bases). CDR1 and CDR2 from the germline V gene are LNHDA and SQIVND (reference sequence). The germline V and J ends were trimmed by 6 bases and 0 bases, with 9 bases remaining between them. The CDR3 length is 14 residues. Here the CDR3 reads CASSRDSSNQPQHF. The CDR3 bases are TGTGCCAGTAGCCGGGACTCTAGCAATCAGCCCCAGCATTTT.